The sequence of this T cell receptor beta chain was determined in a study of T cell responses to AZD1222 COVID-19 vaccine. For this clone: Its antigen is unknown.

Study-wide points: Spike-wide vaccine-associated CD4 TCRs dominated at 160-218 and 743-854.

The V end was cut by 4 bases, the J end by 2 bases, with 15 bases between. There are 16 residues in the CDR3. Germline V gene sequence: CDR1 LGHNT, CDR2 FRNRAP. Method: immunoSEQ multiplex PCR; TCRdb's copy keeps in-frame clones and lacks some. Here the sample spans around 140,000 clones, 91% being singletons. This chain connects TRBV12-5 to TRBJ1-5; weak D call: TRBD1 (5 bases). The source of this sequence is an adult who received the AZD1222 COVID-19 vaccine. The input for sequencing was peripheral blood, taken 28 days after the second AZD1222 dose. CDR3 amino acids: CASGSDGGMGNQPQHF. CDR3 nucleotide sequence: TGTGCTAGTGGTTCGGACGGGGGAATGGGCAATCAGCCCCAGCATTTT. Looking up the rest from reference TRBV12-5 and TRBJ1-5 gives the full variable domain: DARVTQTPRHKVTEMGQEVTMRCQPILGHNTVFWYRQTMMQGLELLAYFRNRAPLDDSGMPKDRFSAEMPDATLATLKIQPSEPRDSAVYFCASGSDGGMGNQPQHFGDGTRLSIL.